Presented here are 9 T cell receptor beta chains from one specimen sequenced in a study of CD8+ T cells in alopecia areata (dated 2018 in TCRdb). Library preparation was by the immunoSEQ multiplex PCR assay. RNA was extracted from all samples and reverse transcribed into cDNA as template for TCR sequencing. Entries here come from immuneACCESS through TCRdb and include only in-frame sequences with V and J called. Some clones fail to appear in such tables; in the studies checked, an unresolved V gene covers under half of the shortfall, and the cause of the remainder is unknown. The sample yields about 11,000 clones; approximately 58% were counted once. About 8.5% of the sample lies in the top ten. Reading the label with the study, this specimen's time point is: baseline before oral tofacitinib. From alopecia areata patients, peripheral blood was collected along with lesional scalp punch biopsies. Sequencing was performed on skin, taken at week 0. The receptors were gathered from a human donor with alopecia areata.

The chain combines TRBV19 with TRBJ2-1; 11 bases map to TRBD2. Germline V gene lookup returns CDR1 LNHDA and CDR2 SQIVND (reference sequence). Trimming cost V 6 bases and J 10 bases; bases outside gene matches: 14. This CDR3 comprises 16 residues. The CDR3 bases are TGTGCCAGTAGAATTCTAGCGGGGGGCCCAATAGGAGAGCAGTTCTTC. It is translated as CASRILAGGPIGEQFF.

The genes are TRBV5-1 and TRBJ2-7; D unresolved. Trimming took off 4 bases at V and 2 bases at J, with 10 bases between the two ends. Per the germline V gene, CDR1 is SGHRS and CDR2 is YFSETQ. This CDR3 comprises 13 residues. In DNA form, the CDR3 reads TGCGCCAGCAGCCTGACACACACCTACGAGCAGTACTTC. Amino acid sequence: CASSLTHTYEQYF.

This chain connects TRBV6-6 to TRBJ2-5; 7 nucleotides match TRBD1. Germline V lookup: CDR1 MNHNY, CDR2 SVGAGI (reference sequence). The CDR3 totals 12 residues. The V and J ends lost 5 bases and 7 bases, in that order; junction bases with no gene match: 4. The CDR3 here is CASSTDRVTQYF. In DNA form, the CDR3 reads TGTGCCAGCAGTACTGACAGGGTGACCCAGTACTTC.

This clone is categorized as large. The chain links TRBV6-1 to TRBJ2-3; D gene uncertain. This CDR3 has 14 residues. Looked up from germline, CDR1 is MNHNS and CDR2 is SASEGT. V was trimmed by 5 bases and J by 1 base, leaving 10 bases between them. The CDR3 sequence is CASSPQTRTDTQYF. For the CDR3, the DNA is TGTGCCAGCAGTCCCCAGACACGCACAGATACGCAGTATTTT.

V and J are TRBV18 and TRBJ1-1, with 9 bases that match TRBD1. CDR3 size: 17 residues. Losses at the gene ends were 0 bases for V and 5 bases for J; bases not matched to a gene: 10. Germline V gene sequence: CDR1 KGHSH, CDR2 LQKENI. The CDR3 bases are TGTGCCAGCTCACCACCGGATCTACAGGGGGCCGGAACTGAAGCTTTCTTT. Translated, it gives CASSPPDLQGAGTEAFF.

V usage is TRBV5-1 and J usage is TRBJ2-1; 7 positions agree with TRBD2. Germline-derived CDR1 and CDR2 are SGHRS and YFSETQ. CDR3 size: 11 residues. Trimming removed 9 bases from V and 3 bases from J; junction bases left unmatched: 0. The CDR3 loop reads CATSGYNEQFF. The CDR3 DNA sequence: TGCGCCACTAGCGGCTACAATGAGCAGTTCTTC. The variable domain in full, with the rest retrieved from reference TRBV5-1 and TRBJ2-1, is KAGVTQTPRYLIKTRGQQVTLSCSPISGHRSVSWYQQTPGQGLQFLFEYFSETQRNKGNFPGRFSGRQFSNSRSEMNVSTLELGDSALYLCATSGYNEQFFGPGTRLTVL.

V is TRBV7-6 and J is TRBJ2-1, with D possibly TRBD2 on 6 matching bases. Per the germline V gene, CDR1 is SGHVS and CDR2 is FNYEAQ. V lost 5 bases, J lost 0 bases, and 14 bases lay in between. The CDR3 totals 16 residues. The CDR3, as DNA: TGTGCCAGCAGCCCAGTGGGGGGAAACTCCTACAATGAGCAGTTCTTC. Residues: CASSPVGGNSYNEQFF.

V is TRBV4-3 and J is TRBJ2-7, with D perhaps TRBD1 (5 bases). The V end was cut by 3 bases, the J end by 5 bases, with 14 bases between. Germline CDR1 LGHNA, CDR2 YSLEER. The CDR3 length is 14 residues. The CDR3 loop is CASSHSGFSHEQYF. The CDR3 DNA reads TGCGCCAGCAGCCACTCAGGGTTCTCACACGAGCAGTACTTC.

Notes on this clone: Compared with germline, one end of the junction differs, possibly owing to a read error. The chain couples TRBV7-8 to TRBJ2-7; D is possibly TRBD2 (6 bases). This CDR3 has 13 residues. CDR1 and CDR2 (germline): SGHVS, FQNEAQ. The CDR3 DNA reads TGCGCCAGCAGCCGAGGCGGGATCTACGAGCAGTACTTC. Translated, it gives CASSRGGIYEQYF. Using reference TRBV7-8 and TRBJ2-7 for the parts outside the CDR3, the full variable domain is GAGVSQSPRYKVAKRGQDVALRCDPISGHVSLFWYQQALGQGPEFLTYFQNEAQLDKSGLPSDRFFAERPEGSVSTLKIQRTQQEDSAVYLCASSRGGIYEQYFGPGTRLTVT.